This T cell receptor (beta chain) appears in the sequencing data of a study of cytomegalovirus exposure and HLA in healthy donors. Whole-study findings and limits: A classifier reportedly called cytomegalovirus status with high sensitivity and specificity. Investigators reported 150 to 200 TCR beta chains as tied to cytomegalovirus.

Generated by immunoSEQ multiplex PCR, the TCRdb table keeps only in-frame clones and is missing some. This repertoire shows 110,000 to 150,000 clones, approximately 90% found once; its top ten account for 0.55% to 0.8%. As to this clone: Antigen: not known.

This receptor was identified in a man aged 18 to 29 in good health and CMV-seronegative. Sequencing used PBMCs.

The CDR3 is CASRGQGLDYEQYF. The DNA of the CDR3 is TGTGCCAGCAGAGGGCAGGGCCTGGACTACGAGCAGTACTTC. The chain carries TRBV13 and TRBJ2-7; maybe TRBD1 (5 bases). Trimming removed 6 bases from V and 3 bases from J, with 15 bases in between. The CDR3 has 14 residues. Looked up from germline, CDR1 is PRHDT and CDR2 is FYEKMQ (reference sequence). The variable domain in full, completed from reference TRBV13 and TRBJ2-7, reads AAGVIQSPRHLIKEKRETATLKCYPIPRHDTVYWYQQGPGQDPQFLISFYEKMQSDKGSIPDRFSAQQFSDYHSELNMSSLELGDSALYFCASRGQGLDYEQYFGPGTRLTVT.